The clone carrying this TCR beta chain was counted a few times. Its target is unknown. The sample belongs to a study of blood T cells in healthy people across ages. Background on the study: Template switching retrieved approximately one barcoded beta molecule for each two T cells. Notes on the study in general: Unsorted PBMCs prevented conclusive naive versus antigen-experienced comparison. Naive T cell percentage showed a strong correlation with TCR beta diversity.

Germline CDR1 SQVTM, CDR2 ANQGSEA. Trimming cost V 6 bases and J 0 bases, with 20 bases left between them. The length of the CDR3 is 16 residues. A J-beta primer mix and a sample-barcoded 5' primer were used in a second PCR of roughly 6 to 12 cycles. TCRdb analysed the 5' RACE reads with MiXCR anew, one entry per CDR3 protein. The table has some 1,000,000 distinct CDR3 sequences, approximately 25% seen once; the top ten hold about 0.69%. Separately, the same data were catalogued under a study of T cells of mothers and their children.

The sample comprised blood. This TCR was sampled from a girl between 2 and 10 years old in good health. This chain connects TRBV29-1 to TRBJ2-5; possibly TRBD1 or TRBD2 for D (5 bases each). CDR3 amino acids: CSVSGTAYPNQETQYF. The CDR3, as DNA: TGCAGCGTCTCCGGGACCGCTTACCCCAACCAAGAGACCCAGTACTTC.